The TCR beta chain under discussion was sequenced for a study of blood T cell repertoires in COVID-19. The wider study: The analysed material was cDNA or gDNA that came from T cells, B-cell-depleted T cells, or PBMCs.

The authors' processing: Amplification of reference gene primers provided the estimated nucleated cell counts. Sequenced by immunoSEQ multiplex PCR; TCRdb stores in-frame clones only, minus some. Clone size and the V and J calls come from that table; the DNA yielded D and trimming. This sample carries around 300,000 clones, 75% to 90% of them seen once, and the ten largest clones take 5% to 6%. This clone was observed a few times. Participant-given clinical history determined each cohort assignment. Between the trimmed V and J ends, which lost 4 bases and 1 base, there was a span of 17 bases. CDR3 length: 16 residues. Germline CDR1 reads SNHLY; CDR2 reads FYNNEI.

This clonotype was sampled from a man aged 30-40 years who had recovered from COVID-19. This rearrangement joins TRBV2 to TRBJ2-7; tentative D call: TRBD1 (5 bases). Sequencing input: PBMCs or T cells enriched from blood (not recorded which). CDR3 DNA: TGTGCCAGCAGTGTAGGTTTTCAGGGTATTTCCTACGAGCAGTACTTC. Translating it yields CASSVGFQGISYEQYF.